This T cell receptor (beta chain) was observed in a study of blood T cell repertoires in COVID-19. The assay was immunoSEQ multiplex PCR, and TCRdb's table has in-frame clones only and misses some. The sample gives 270,000 or so clones, around nine tenths of which show up once; 0.85% to 1% is in the top ten. Trimming took 5 bases from V and 8 from J, leaving 9 bases between them. The germline gives CDR1 LNHNV, CDR2 YYDKDF (reference sequence). The length of the CDR3 is 11 residues. This clone was picked up one time. The TCR was taken from a woman between 35 and 50 years old who had recovered from COVID-19. Specimen: peripheral blood. V gene TRBV15 combines with J gene TRBJ1-2; the D gene is possibly TRBD1 (5 bases). CDR3 in DNA: TGTGCCACCAGCCACAGGTACGGCTACACCTTC. Translation: CATSHRYGYTF.